The next 25 T cell receptor beta chains were all read from a single sample in a study of technical replicates of blood from a handful of donors. Sequenced by immunoSEQ multiplex PCR; TCRdb stores in-frame clones only, minus some. The top ten clones hold around 4% of a sample with roughly 79,000 clones, 75% to 85% of them seen once. The sample was PBMCs. These receptors originate from a human donor in good health. Some clones in this sample may be carry-over from other donors' samples.

V and J are TRBV7-8 and TRBJ1-2, with 9 bases lining up with TRBD1. The CDR3 sequence is 15 residues long. V lost 1 base, J lost 8 bases, and 8 bases stayed unmatched. Germline CDR1 is SGHVS and CDR2 is FQNEAQ. The CDR3 bases are TGTGCCAGCAGCTTAGGAGCGGGACAGGGCTGGGGCTACACCTTC. Amino acids: CASSLGAGQGWGYTF.

This clone was recorded only once. This chain connects TRBV4-1 to TRBJ2-5; 7 bases are a match to TRBD2. The length of the CDR3 is 15 residues. Trimming cost V 3 bases and J 0 bases; bases outside gene matches: 4. Per the germline V gene, CDR1 is MGHRA and CDR2 is YSYEKL. CDR3 sequence: CASSQAGTNQETQYF. The CDR3 DNA follows: TGCGCCAGCAGCCAGGCAGGGACTAACCAAGAGACCCAGTACTTC.

This chain connects TRBV4-2 to TRBJ2-2; TRBD2 aligns across 14 bases. Trimming removed 2 bases from V and 5 bases from J; junction bases left unmatched: 1. The CDR3 is 16 residues long. Germline V gene data show CDR1 as LGHNA and CDR2 as YNFKEQ. The CDR3 loop is CASSQRLAGGTGELFF. CDR3 nucleotide sequence: TGTGCCAGCAGCCAAAGACTAGCGGGGGGGACCGGGGAGCTGTTTTTT.

J is TRBJ2-7 and V is TRBV19; D gene uncertain. The V gene's germline CDR1 is LNHDA and CDR2 SQIVND (reference sequence). Trimming stripped 7 bases from V and 0 bases from J, with 13 bases between. The CDR3 is 14 amino acids. Here the CDR3 reads CASTQPGNSYEQYF. The CDR3 DNA follows: TGTGCCAGTACCCAGCCAGGTAACTCCTACGAGCAGTACTTC.

The chain combines TRBV14 with TRBJ2-2; no clear D gene. The CDR3 loop spans 16 amino acids. V was trimmed by 0 bases and J by 6 bases, leaving 14 bases between them. Germline CDR1 SGHDN, CDR2 FVKESK. CDR3: CASSQESEATPGELFF. The CDR3 region has the DNA TGTGCCAGCAGCCAAGAGTCTGAAGCTACCCCCGGGGAGCTGTTTTTT.

This chain joins TRBV9 and TRBJ2-1, with 11 bases matching TRBD2. J was trimmed by 8 bases and V by 4 bases; bases with no gene match: 8. This CDR3 has 15 residues. CDR1 and CDR2 (germline): SGDLS, YYNGEE. The CDR3 loop is CASSLAGGPRDEQFF. Here the CDR3 DNA reads TGTGCCAGCAGCTTAGCGGGAGGGCCTAGGGATGAGCAGTTCTTC.

This clone is medium-sized by share. Within the sample, other DNA sequences also encode this same CDR3. The V gene is TRBV5-1, the J gene TRBJ1-1, with D perhaps TRBD1 (5 bases). The CDR3 is made up of 14 amino acids. CDR1 is SGHRS, CDR2 YFSETQ, per germline. Deletions cut 4 bases from V and 3 bases from J, with 13 bases between. CDR3 DNA sequence: TGCGCCAGCAGCCCGGCCGGGGGGTACACTGAAGCTTTCTTT. This gives the protein CASSPAGGYTEAFF.

V usage is TRBV19 and J usage is TRBJ2-1, with TRBD2 matching over 7 bases. The CDR3 has 15 amino acids. Per the germline V gene, CDR1 is LNHDA and CDR2 is SQIVND (reference sequence). Losses at the gene ends were 5 bases for V and 2 bases for J; bases not matched to a gene: 6. This CDR3 is CASSPPSGPYNEQFF. CDR3 DNA sequence: TGTGCCAGTAGTCCACCTAGCGGACCCTACAATGAGCAGTTCTTC. Full variable domain (missing parts from reference TRBV19 and TRBJ2-1): DGGITQSPKYLFRKEGQNVTLSCEQNLNHDAMYWYRQDPGQGLRLIYYSQIVNDFQKGDIAEGYSVSREKKESFPLTVTSAQKNPTAFYLCASSPPSGPYNEQFFGPGTRLTVL.

The genes are TRBV28 and TRBJ2-6, with TRBD2 identical over 7 bases. This CDR3 is 16 amino acids long. V lost 2 bases and J lost 4; bases outside the gene matches: 5. Germline CDR1 reads MDHEN; CDR2 reads SYDVKM. CDR3 nucleotides: TGTGCCAGCAGTTTAGCGGGAGTCGCAGGGGCCAACGTCCTGACTTTC. Translating it yields CASSLAGVAGANVLTF.

The rearrangement links TRBV2 to TRBJ1-5, with 7 bases that match TRBD1. Trimming removed 4 bases from V and 3 bases from J; junction bases left unmatched: 3. Germline CDR1 reads SNHLY; CDR2 reads FYNNEI. The CDR3 covers 14 residues. The CDR3 spells CASSGQGYNQPQHF. As DNA, the CDR3 is TGTGCCAGCAGTGGACAGGGCTACAATCAGCCCCAGCATTTT.

The chain couples TRBV9 to TRBJ1-2; no clear D. V gave up 2 bases and J gave up 3 bases, with 5 bases separating them. Per the germline V gene, CDR1 is SGDLS and CDR2 is YYNGEE. This CDR3 has 12 residues. CDR3 nucleotides: TGTGCCAGCAGCGTCGCGGACTATGGCTACACCTTC. Translated: CASSVADYGYTF. The whole variable domain, filled in from reference TRBV9 and TRBJ1-2, reads DSGVTQTPKHLITATGQRVTLRCSPRSGDLSVYWYQQSLDQGLQFLIQYYNGEERAKGNILERFSAQQFPDLHSELNLSSLELGDSALYFCASSVADYGYTFGSGTRLTVV.

The gene calls are TRBV19 and TRBJ2-2; no reliable D call. The CDR3 is 14 amino acids. Trimming removed 0 bases from V and 3 bases from J, with 5 bases in between. Germline CDR1 is LNHDA and CDR2 is SQIVND (reference sequence). The CDR3 region is CASSIDRDTGELFF. CDR3 DNA sequence: TGTGCCAGTAGTATAGATCGGGACACCGGGGAGCTGTTTTTT.

This clone was seen more than once but under ten times. V usage is TRBV27 and J usage is TRBJ1-5; weak D call: TRBD1 (5 bases). V lost 1 base, J lost 2 bases, and 6 bases lay in between. Germline V gene lookup returns CDR1 MNHEY and CDR2 SMNVEV (reference sequence). The CDR3 is 14 residues long. CDR3 amino acids: CASSLLGRNQPQHF. CDR3 coding DNA: TGTGCCAGCAGTTTATTGGGGCGCAATCAGCCCCAGCATTTT.

This sequence joins TRBV25-1 and TRBJ2-2, with TRBD2 identical over 9 bases. J lost 3 bases, V lost 1 base, and 6 bases had no gene match. The V gene's germline CDR1 is MGHDK and CDR2 SYGVNS. The CDR3 loop spans 17 amino acids. Here the CDR3 reads CASSELEREVDTGELFF. CDR3 DNA: TGTGCCAGCAGTGAATTAGAGCGGGAGGTCGACACCGGGGAGCTGTTTTTT.

The rearrangement uses TRBV15 and TRBJ1-6; 7 bases map to TRBD1. CDR1 is LNHNV, CDR2 YYDKDF, per germline (reference sequence). V shed 1 base and J 10 bases; nucleotides not matched to a gene: 16. This CDR3 is built from 18 residues. This CDR3 reads CATSRGINRGSGGSPLHF. The CDR3 DNA sequence: TGTGCCACCAGCAGAGGTATAAACAGGGGCTCAGGAGGATCACCCCTCCACTTT.

The V and J genes are TRBV5-6 and TRBJ1-2; possible D gene TRBD1, 5 bases. Per the germline V gene, CDR1 is SGHDT and CDR2 is YYEEEE. The CDR3 has 17 residues. The ends were cut back, 1 base at V and 0 bases at J, with 16 bases in the middle. The CDR3 sequence: CASSLYQGEASNYGYTF. In DNA, the CDR3 is TGTGCCAGCAGCTTGTATCAGGGCGAAGCCTCTAACTATGGCTACACCTTC. Combining the CDR3 with reference TRBV5-6 and TRBJ1-2 gives the whole variable domain DAGVTQSPTHLIKTRGQQVTLRCSPKSGHDTVSWYQQALGQGPQFIFQYYEEEERQRGNFPDRFSGHQFPNYSSELNVNALLLGDSALYLCASSLYQGEASNYGYTFGSGTRLTVV.

The chain combines TRBV11-2 with TRBJ2-3; D is ambiguous. With 1 base removed from V and 1 base from J, the gap between germline ends came to 3 bases. The CDR3 totals 13 residues. Germline CDR1 and CDR2: SGHAT and FQNNGV. The CDR3: CASSLGGTDTQYF. The CDR3 nucleotides are TGTGCCAGCAGCTTAGGCGGCACAGATACGCAGTATTTT.

V usage is TRBV29-1 and J usage is TRBJ1-2; TRBD1 matches 8 bases. The CDR3 has 13 amino acids. Trimming at V came to 4 bases and at J to 3 bases, leaving 4 bases not matched to a gene. CDR1 SQVTM and CDR2 ANQGSEA come from the germline V gene. The CDR3 is CSVGTGLDYGYTF. The CDR3 region has the DNA TGCAGCGTTGGGACAGGGCTCGACTATGGCTACACCTTC.

This clone occurred a few times. This chain connects TRBV5-4 to TRBJ1-1; no clear D. Germline lookup yields CDR1 SGHNT and CDR2 YYREEE (reference sequence). Trimming cost V 0 bases and J 10 bases, with 16 bases left between them. The CDR3 is 14 amino acids. This CDR3 reads CASSLARVPQGAFF. The CDR3 DNA reads TGTGCCAGCAGCTTGGCTCGGGTCCCACAAGGAGCTTTCTTT.

The chain employs TRBV30 and TRBJ1-4; a weak D match, TRBD1 (5 bases). The CDR3 length is 15 residues. CDR1 is GTSNPN and CDR2 is SVGIG in the germline V gene (reference sequence). The CDR3 nucleotides read TGTGTCTGCACACCCCCGCAGGGAAATAATGAAAAACTGTTTTTT. It yields the protein CVCTPPQGNNEKLFF. The entire variable domain, with the rest obtained from reference TRBV30 and TRBJ1-4, is as follows: SQTIHQWPATLVQPVGSPLSLECTVEGTSNPNLYWYRQAAGRGLQLLFYSVGIGQISSEVPQNLSASRPQDRQFILSSKKLLLSDSGFYLCVCTPPQGNNEKLFFGSGTQLSVL.

This clone occurred a few times. The chain employs TRBV6-5 and TRBJ2-1, with D perhaps matching TRBD2 (5 bases). CDR3 length: 15 residues. The germline V and J ends were trimmed by 6 bases and 4 bases, with 16 bases remaining between them. CDR1 is MNHEY, CDR2 SVGAGI, per germline. The CDR3 sequence: CASRLTDGKYNEQFF. The CDR3 coding sequence is TGTGCCAGCAGACTGACTGACGGGAAATACAATGAGCAGTTCTTC.

CDR3 in amino acids: CASSLSGTGARGPLHF. In nucleotides, the CDR3 is TGTGCCAGCAGTTTATCTGGGACAGGGGCCCGGGGGCCCCTCCACTTT. The chain couples TRBV27 to TRBJ1-6; 10 bases are a match to TRBD1. V lost 0 bases and J lost 13; bases outside the gene matches: 9. From germline, CDR1 is MNHEY and CDR2 SMNVEV (reference sequence). The CDR3 sequence is 16 residues long.

The rearrangement uses TRBV29-1 and TRBJ2-5; 9 bases map to TRBD2. Germline CDR1 and CDR2: SQVTM and ANQGSEA. Trimming at V came to 7 bases and at J to 2 bases, leaving 5 bases not matched to a gene. CDR3 length: 13 amino acids. The CDR3 DNA sequence: TGCAGCGCCCTGACTAGCGGTCAAGAGACCCAGTACTTC. Translation gives CSALTSGQETQYF.

The chain couples TRBV5-4 to TRBJ1-2; perhaps TRBD1 as D (6 bases). There are 14 residues in the CDR3. V was shortened by 4 bases and J by 2 bases, with 12 bases between the two germline ends. Germline V gives CDR1 SGHNT, CDR2 YYREEE (reference sequence). The CDR3 sequence is CASSTQGLNYGYTF. In DNA, the CDR3 is TGTGCCAGCAGCACACAGGGCTTAAACTATGGCTACACCTTC.

The chain combines TRBV7-2 with TRBJ2-1; 7 bases align to TRBD1. CDR1 and CDR2 from the germline V gene are SGHTA and FQGNSA. Trimming took 1 base from V and 7 from J; bases not matched to a gene: 19. The CDR3 runs to 19 residues. The CDR3 nucleotides read TGTGCCAGCAGCTTAGGAGGGGGCGGTGCGGCCTTACCCCAAAATGAGCAGTTCTTC. Translating gives CASSLGGGGAALPQNEQFF.